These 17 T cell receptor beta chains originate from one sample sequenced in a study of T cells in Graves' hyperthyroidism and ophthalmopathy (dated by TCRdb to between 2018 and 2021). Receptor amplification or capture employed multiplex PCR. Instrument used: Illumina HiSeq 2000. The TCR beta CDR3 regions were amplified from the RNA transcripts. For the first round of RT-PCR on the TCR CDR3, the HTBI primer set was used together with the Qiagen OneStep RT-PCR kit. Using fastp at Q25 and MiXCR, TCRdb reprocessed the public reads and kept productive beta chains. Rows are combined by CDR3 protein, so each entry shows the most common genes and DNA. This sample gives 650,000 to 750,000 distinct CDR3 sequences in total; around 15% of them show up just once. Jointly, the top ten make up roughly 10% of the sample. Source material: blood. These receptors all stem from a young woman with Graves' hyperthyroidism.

In DNA form, the CDR3 reads TGTGCCAGCAGCGTAGAGCCTCTGGGAGAGACCCAGTACTTC. The encoded protein is CASSVEPLGETQYF. The V gene is TRBV7-9, the J gene TRBJ2-5; D is unclear. This CDR3 is built from 14 residues. V lost 5 bases, J lost 4 bases, and 14 bases lay in between. From germline, CDR1 is SEHNR and CDR2 FQNEAQ (reference sequence).

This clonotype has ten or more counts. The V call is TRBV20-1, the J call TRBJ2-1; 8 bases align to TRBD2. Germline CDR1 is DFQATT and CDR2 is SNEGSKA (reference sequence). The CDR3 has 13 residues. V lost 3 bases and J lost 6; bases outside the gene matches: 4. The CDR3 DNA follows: TGCAGTGCTAGTTACGCGGGAGGCAATGAGCAGTTCTTC. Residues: CSASYAGGNEQFF.

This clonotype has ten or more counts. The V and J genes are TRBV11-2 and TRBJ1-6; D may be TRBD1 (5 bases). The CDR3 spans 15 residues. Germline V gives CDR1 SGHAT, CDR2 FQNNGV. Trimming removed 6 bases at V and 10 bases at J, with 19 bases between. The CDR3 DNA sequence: TGTGCCAGCAGGCTTTGGGGGGGGAGCCACTCACCCCTCCACTTT. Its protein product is CASRLWGGSHSPLHF.

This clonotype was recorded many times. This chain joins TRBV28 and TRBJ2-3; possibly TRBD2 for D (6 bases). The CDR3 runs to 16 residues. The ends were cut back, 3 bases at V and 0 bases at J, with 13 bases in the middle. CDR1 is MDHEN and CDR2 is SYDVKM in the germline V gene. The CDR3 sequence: CASSFIAGFSTDTQYF. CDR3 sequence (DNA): TGTGCCAGCAGTTTCATTGCGGGGTTCAGCACAGATACGCAGTATTTT.

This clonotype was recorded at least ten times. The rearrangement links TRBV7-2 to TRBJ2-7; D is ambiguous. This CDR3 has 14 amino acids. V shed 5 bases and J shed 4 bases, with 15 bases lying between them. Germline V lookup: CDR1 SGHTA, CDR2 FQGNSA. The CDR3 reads CASSIRGSPYEQYF. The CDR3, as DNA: TGTGCCAGCAGCATACGTGGGTCACCGTACGAGCAGTACTTC.

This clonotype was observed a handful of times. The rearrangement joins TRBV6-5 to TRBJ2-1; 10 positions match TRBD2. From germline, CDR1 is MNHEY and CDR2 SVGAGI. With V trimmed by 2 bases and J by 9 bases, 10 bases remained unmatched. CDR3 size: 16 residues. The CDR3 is CASSYGLAVRGSEQFF. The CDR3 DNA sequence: TGTGCCAGCAGTTACGGACTAGCGGTCCGAGGTAGTGAGCAGTTCTTC.

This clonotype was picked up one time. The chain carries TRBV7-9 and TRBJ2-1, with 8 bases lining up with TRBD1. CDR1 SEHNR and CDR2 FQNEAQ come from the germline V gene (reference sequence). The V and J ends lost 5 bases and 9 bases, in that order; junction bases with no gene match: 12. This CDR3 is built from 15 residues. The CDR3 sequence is CASSLKSGGSGEQFF. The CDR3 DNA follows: TGTGCCAGCAGCCTCAAATCAGGGGGCTCGGGTGAGCAGTTCTTC.

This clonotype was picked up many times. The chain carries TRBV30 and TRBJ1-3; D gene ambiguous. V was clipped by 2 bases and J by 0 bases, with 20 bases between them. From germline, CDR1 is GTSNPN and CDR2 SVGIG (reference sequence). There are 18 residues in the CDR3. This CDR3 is CAWSWWRGVLASGNTIYF. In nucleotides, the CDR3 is TGTGCCTGGAGTTGGTGGCGAGGAGTCCTTGCCTCTGGAAACACCATATATTTT.

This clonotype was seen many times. The CDR3 DNA reads TGTGCCAGCAGCTTTGGCCTGAGCTCCTACAATGAGCAGTTCTTC. Translated: CASSFGLSSYNEQFF. The V call is TRBV7-3, the J call TRBJ2-1; D is unclear. V shed 3 bases and J shed 0 bases, with 9 bases lying between them. Germline assignment: CDR1 SGHTA and CDR2 FQGTGA. This CDR3 has 15 residues.

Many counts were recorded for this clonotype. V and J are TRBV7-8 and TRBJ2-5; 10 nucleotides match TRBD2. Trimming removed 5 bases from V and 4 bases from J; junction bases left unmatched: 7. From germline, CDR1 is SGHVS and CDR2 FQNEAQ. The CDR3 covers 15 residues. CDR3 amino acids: CASSLLAGDSETQYF. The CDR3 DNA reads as TGTGCCAGCAGCCTTCTAGCGGGAGATTCAGAGACCCAGTACTTC.

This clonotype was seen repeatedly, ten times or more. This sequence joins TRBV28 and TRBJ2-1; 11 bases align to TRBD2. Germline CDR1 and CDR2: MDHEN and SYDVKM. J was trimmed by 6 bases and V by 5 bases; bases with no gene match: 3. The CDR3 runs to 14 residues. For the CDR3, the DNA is TGTGCCAGCAGTAAAGGGACTAGCGGCAATGAGCAGTTCTTC. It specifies CASSKGTSGNEQFF.

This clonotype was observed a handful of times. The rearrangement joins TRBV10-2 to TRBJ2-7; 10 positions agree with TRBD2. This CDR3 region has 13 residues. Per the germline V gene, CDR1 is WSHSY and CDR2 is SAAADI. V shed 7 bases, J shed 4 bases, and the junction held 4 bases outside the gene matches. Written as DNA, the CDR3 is TGCGCCAGCATGAGGACTAGCGGATACGAGCAGTACTTC. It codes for CASMRTSGYEQYF.

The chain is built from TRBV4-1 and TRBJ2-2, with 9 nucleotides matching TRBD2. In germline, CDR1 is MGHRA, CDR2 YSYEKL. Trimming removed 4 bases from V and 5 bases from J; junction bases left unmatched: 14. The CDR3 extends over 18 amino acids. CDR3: CASSLQTASTSGTGELFF. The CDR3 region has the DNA TGCGCCAGCAGCCTGCAGACAGCTTCGACTAGCGGAACCGGGGAGCTGTTTTTT.

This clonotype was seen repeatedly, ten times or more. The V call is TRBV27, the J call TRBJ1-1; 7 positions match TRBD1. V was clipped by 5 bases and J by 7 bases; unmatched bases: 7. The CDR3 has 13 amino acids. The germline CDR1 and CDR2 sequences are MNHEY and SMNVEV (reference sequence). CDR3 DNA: TGTGCCAGCAGTCACAGGGGCGGGCTTGAAGCTTTCTTT. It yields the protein CASSHRGGLEAFF.

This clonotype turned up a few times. The chain's CDR3 is CASISPRGEAFF. The CDR3 DNA reads as TGTGCCAGCATTTCCCCCAGGGGTGAAGCTTTCTTT. This chain uses TRBV27 with TRBJ1-1; D is possibly TRBD1 (6 bases). The germline V and J ends were trimmed by 7 bases and 7 bases, with 13 bases remaining between them. Germline CDR1 reads MNHEY; CDR2 reads SMNVEV (reference sequence). The CDR3 totals 12 residues.

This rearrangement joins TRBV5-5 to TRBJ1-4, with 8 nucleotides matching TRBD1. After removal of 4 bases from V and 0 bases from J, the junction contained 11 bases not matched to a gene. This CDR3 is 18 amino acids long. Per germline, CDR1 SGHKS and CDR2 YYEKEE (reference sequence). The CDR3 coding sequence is TGTGCCAGCAGCCCAAACGTGGGACAGGCCGCAACTAATGAAAAACTGTTTTTT. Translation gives CASSPNVGQAATNEKLFF.

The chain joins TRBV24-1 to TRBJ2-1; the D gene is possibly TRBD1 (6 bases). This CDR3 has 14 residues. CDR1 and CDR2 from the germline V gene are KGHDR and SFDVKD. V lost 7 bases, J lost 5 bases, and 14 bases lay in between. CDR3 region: CATRDRTPHNEQFF. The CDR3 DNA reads TGTGCCACCAGGGACAGAACCCCCCACAATGAGCAGTTCTTC.